These 20 T cell receptor beta chains originate from one sample sequenced in a study of shared clonotypes between healthy human individuals. CD8 cells regarded as naive lacked CD45RO, were positively chosen for CCR7, and omitted terminally differentiated effector memory CD45RA+ cells. This table comes from immunoSEQ multiplex PCR, and its TCRdb copy is limited to in-frame clones, with some not included. The sample consists of about 1.9 million clones, around 93% of them appearing once. The sample taken for sequencing was naive CD8+ T cells from PBMCs. The receptor source for this set is a man in his late teens or twenties in good health. Some clones in this sample may be carry-over from other donors' samples.

The CDR3 DNA sequence: TGCGCCAGCAGTTACGGACGGCCAAGTTTCGGACTTGAGCAGTTCTTC. Translation gives CASSYGRPSFGLEQFF. The chain uses TRBV5-1 and TRBJ2-1; D may be TRBD2 (5 bases). The germline gives CDR1 SGHRS, CDR2 YFSETQ. This CDR3 is built from 16 residues. The V end lost 5 bases, the J end lost 9 bases, and 24 bases lay between the germline ends. Together with reference TRBV5-1 and TRBJ2-1, the CDR3 gives the full variable domain: KAGVTQTPRYLIKTRGQQVTLSCSPISGHRSVSWYQQTPGQGLQFLFEYFSETQRNKGNFPGRFSGRQFSNSRSEMNVSTLELGDSALYLCASSYGRPSFGLEQFFGPGTRLTVL.

The chain couples TRBV11-2 to TRBJ2-7; D might be TRBD2 (5 bases). Trimming pared 1 base from V and 6 bases from J, leaving 13 bases between. The CDR3 consists of 14 residues. Germline CDR1 and CDR2: SGHAT and FQNNGV. The CDR3 DNA reads as TGTGCCAGCAGCTTAGTGGGGAGACGGACCGAGCAGTACTTC. Amino acid sequence: CASSLVGRRTEQYF.

The V gene is TRBV28, the J gene TRBJ2-7; tentative D call: TRBD1 (6 bases). This CDR3 has 13 residues. V lost 10 bases to trimming and J lost 6 bases, with 19 bases between them. CDR1 MDHEN and CDR2 SYDVKM come from the germline V gene. The CDR3: CATLGTARGEQYF. Written as DNA, the CDR3 is TGTGCCACCCTCGGCACCGCCAGGGGCGAGCAGTACTTC.

The V and J genes are TRBV4-3 and TRBJ1-3, with a possible D match to TRBD1 (6 bases). Trimming took 2 bases from V and 3 from J, leaving 11 bases between them. Germline V gene sequence: CDR1 LGHNA, CDR2 YSLEER. The CDR3 consists of 15 residues. CDR3 loop: CASSQSTGYGNTIYF. Written as DNA, the CDR3 is TGCGCCAGCAGCCAATCGACAGGCTATGGAAACACCATATATTTT.

This chain connects TRBV7-9 to TRBJ1-1; D perhaps matches TRBD1 (6 bases). With 6 bases removed from V and 1 base from J, the gap between germline ends came to 15 bases. The CDR3 contains 15 residues. Germline V gene sequence: CDR1 SEHNR, CDR2 FQNEAQ (reference sequence). CDR3 residues: CASRTTRGGNTEAFF. The CDR3 coding sequence is TGTGCCAGCAGGACCACCAGGGGAGGGAACACTGAAGCTTTCTTT. Filled out from reference TRBV7-9 and TRBJ1-1, the complete variable domain reads DTGVSQNPRHKITKRGQNVTFRCDPISEHNRLYWYRQTLGQGPEFLTYFQNEAQLEKSRLLSDRFSAERPKGSFSTLEIQRTEQGDSAMYLCASRTTRGGNTEAFFGQGTRLTVV.

V usage is TRBV27 and J usage is TRBJ2-7, with 11 bases fitting TRBD2. With V trimmed by 8 bases and J by 6 bases, 9 bases remained unmatched. From germline, CDR1 is MNHEY and CDR2 SMNVEV (reference sequence). The CDR3 runs 14 residues. CDR3 in amino acids: CASGLAGGISEQYF. DNA for the CDR3: TGTGCCAGCGGTCTAGCGGGAGGAATATCCGAGCAGTACTTC.

This clone has a handful of counts. This chain uses TRBV7-9 with TRBJ2-1; TRBD1 aligns across 8 bases. CDR1 is SEHNR and CDR2 is FQNEAQ in the germline V gene (reference sequence). The junction had 4 bases not matched to a gene; V was cut back by 1 base and J by 5 bases. The CDR3 runs 15 residues. The CDR3 loop is CASSLGGQGNNEQFF. CDR3 nucleotides: TGTGCCAGCAGCTTAGGTGGACAGGGAAACAATGAGCAGTTCTTC.

This clone has just a few counts. This chain uses TRBV11-3 with TRBJ2-7; D perhaps matches TRBD2 (6 bases). V lost 8 bases and J 2 bases, leaving 13 bases between the germline ends. Germline lookup yields CDR1 SGHNT and CDR2 YENEEA. CDR3 length: 13 amino acids. Here the CDR3 reads CASSPGGAYEQYF. The CDR3 nucleotides read TGTGCCAGCTCGCCGGGCGGGGCCTACGAGCAGTACTTC.

This clone occurred once. The chain links TRBV15 to TRBJ1-5, with D possibly being TRBD1 (5 bases). CDR1 LNHNV and CDR2 YYDKDF come from the germline V gene (reference sequence). Trimming pared 0 bases from V and 6 bases from J, leaving 15 bases between. The CDR3 is 16 residues long. The CDR3, as DNA: TGTGCCACCAGCAGAGATCGGGAGGCGGGGGGTCAGCCCCAGCATTTT. This codes for CATSRDREAGGQPQHF.

The rearrangement joins TRBV5-8 to TRBJ1-3, with 9 bases that match TRBD1. This CDR3 has 18 amino acids. J gave up 1 base and V 0 bases, and 8 bases lay outside the gene matches. Germline values: CDR1 SGHTS, CDR2 YDEGEE. CDR3 protein: CASSLERDREDSGNTIYF. As DNA, the CDR3 is TGTGCCAGCAGCTTGGAGCGGGACAGGGAGGATTCTGGAAACACCATATATTTT.

On this clone: This CDR3 is also generated by other DNA sequences in the sample. This rearrangement joins TRBV6-6 to TRBJ2-7; 12 bases fit TRBD1. V was clipped by 5 bases and J by 6 bases; unmatched bases: 5. The CDR3 is 14 amino acids. The germline V gene encodes CDR1 MNHNY and CDR2 SVGAGI (reference sequence). The CDR3 here is CASSPGQGAGEQYF. The CDR3 DNA follows: TGTGCCAGCAGTCCGGGACAGGGGGCGGGCGAGCAGTACTTC.

J is TRBJ2-3 and V is TRBV7-8; D call uncertain. Germline CDR1 reads SGHVS; CDR2 reads FQNEAQ. V lost 2 bases and J lost 4, with 10 bases in between. This CDR3 spans 14 amino acids. The CDR3 nucleotides are TGTGCCAGCAGCTTACAACCAGGACCAGATACGCAGTATTTT. It translates to CASSLQPGPDTQYF.

The chain joins TRBV28 to TRBJ2-2; D gene unclear. Trimming shortened V by 1 base and J by 4 bases, and 10 bases separated the two germline ends. The CDR3 length is 15 residues. The germline V gene has CDR1 MDHEN and CDR2 SYDVKM. In DNA, the CDR3 is TGTGCCAGCAGTTTATTTGGCACCACCACCGGGGAGCTGTTTTTT. The encoded protein is CASSLFGTTTGELFF.

The V call is TRBV4-3, the J call TRBJ2-7; 12 bases align to TRBD2. This CDR3 has 15 amino acids. The germline gives CDR1 LGHNA, CDR2 YSLEER. The junction had 3 bases not matched to a gene; V was cut back by 2 bases and J by 4 bases. The CDR3 sequence is CASSQLGLAGYEQYF. As DNA, the CDR3 is TGCGCCAGCAGCCAACTCGGACTAGCGGGATACGAGCAGTACTTC.

The genes are TRBV7-9 and TRBJ1-3; no definite D call. Per the germline V gene, CDR1 is SEHNR and CDR2 is FQNEAQ (reference sequence). The V end was cut by 1 base, the J end by 0 bases, with 7 bases between. The CDR3 consists of 15 residues. Here the CDR3 reads CASSLVRGSGNTIYF. The CDR3 DNA is TGTGCCAGCAGCTTAGTCAGAGGCTCTGGAAACACCATATATTTT.

The chain couples TRBV7-8 to TRBJ2-1; 9 bases match TRBD1. Germline V gene lookup returns CDR1 SGHVS and CDR2 FQNEAQ. Trimming removed 0 bases from V and 5 bases from J; junction bases left unmatched: 5. This CDR3 is 16 amino acids long. Written as DNA, the CDR3 is TGTGCCAGCAGCTTAGCCGGGACAGGGCCTCACAATGAGCAGTTCTTC. It translates to CASSLAGTGPHNEQFF.

J is TRBJ1-4 and V is TRBV21-1. TRBV21-1 is tagged as a pseudogene. This CDR3 spans 13 amino acids. The chain's CDR3 is CASSKEDDEKLFF. For the CDR3, the DNA is TGTGCCAGCAGCAAAGAGGATGATGAAAAACTGTTTTTT.

The rearrangement links TRBV7-2 to TRBJ2-7, with D possibly being TRBD1 (5 bases). Germline V CDR1 and CDR2: SGHTA, FQGNSA. V shed 3 bases and J shed 0 bases, with 15 bases lying between them. This CDR3 is built from 16 residues. This chain's CDR3 is CASSFAGPLSSYEQYF. As DNA, the CDR3 is TGTGCCAGCAGCTTCGCAGGGCCTCTCAGCTCCTACGAGCAGTACTTC. The whole variable domain, remainder taken from reference TRBV7-2 and TRBJ2-7, is GAGVSQSPSNKVTEKGKDVELRCDPISGHTALYWYRQSLGQGLEFLIYFQGNSAPDKSGLPSDRFSAERTGGSVSTLTIQRTQQEDSAVYLCASSFAGPLSSYEQYFGPGTRLTVT.

The chain couples TRBV10-2 to TRBJ1-5; TRBD1 agrees at 8 bases. The CDR3 totals 14 residues. With V trimmed by 2 bases and J by 4 bases, 1 base remained unmatched. Germline CDR1 and CDR2: WSHSY and SAAADI. In nucleotides, the CDR3 is TGCGCCAGCAGTGAGCGGACAGGGAATCAGCCCCAGCATTTT. As protein: CASSERTGNQPQHF.

CDR3: CASSVGGAAGANVLTF. The CDR3 nucleotides read TGTGCCAGCAGCGTAGGGGGGGCAGCTGGGGCCAACGTCCTGACTTTC. J is TRBJ2-6 and V is TRBV9; the D gene could be TRBD1 or TRBD2 (6 bases each). The CDR3 has 16 amino acids. CDR1 is SGDLS and CDR2 is YYNGEE in the germline V gene. V was shortened by 0 bases and J by 2 bases, with 9 bases between the two germline ends.